These 8 T cell receptor beta chains share one sample of origin, sequenced in a study of T cells in Graves' hyperthyroidism and ophthalmopathy. TCR beta CDR3 regions were amplified from RNA transcripts. The HTBI primer set was used in a first-round RT-PCR of the TCR CDR3. TCRdb fed the multiplex PCR reads into MiXCR, producing one record per CDR3 protein. Of approximately 720,000 distinct CDR3 sequences listed, around 20% are singletons. Material for sequencing was blood. These receptors all stem from a woman in her fifties or sixties with Graves' hyperthyroidism that later progressed to Graves' ophthalmopathy.

This clonotype was seen ten or more times. J is TRBJ1-2 and V is TRBV6-2 or TRBV6-3; D remains unclear. The germline V gene encodes CDR1 MNHEY and CDR2 SVGEGT. CDR3 size: 16 residues. Trimming shortened V by 2 bases and J by 8 bases, and 21 bases separated the two germline ends. The CDR3 protein is CASSYAQVLDGGGYTF. CDR3 coding DNA: TGTGCCAGCAGTTACGCGCAGGTTTTGGATGGAGGAGGCTACACCTTC.

The rearrangement joins TRBV6-9 to TRBJ1-1, with 7 bases identical to TRBD1. Trimming took 4 bases from V and 1 from J; bases not matched to a gene: 6. Per germline, CDR1 MNHGY and CDR2 SVAAGI. This CDR3 has 15 residues. The CDR3 loop is CASSSTGLPNTEAFF. The DNA of the CDR3 is TGTGCCAGCAGTTCGACAGGGCTCCCGAACACTGAAGCTTTCTTT.

At least ten counts were recorded for this clonotype. The genes are TRBV18 and TRBJ2-3; no definite D call. The V gene's germline CDR1 is KGHSH and CDR2 LQKENI. The CDR3 contains 13 residues. Trimming took 0 bases from V and 2 from J, leaving 3 bases between them. The CDR3 spells CASSPPVTDTQYF. In DNA form, the CDR3 reads TGTGCCAGCTCACCACCCGTCACAGATACGCAGTATTTT.

The rearrangement uses TRBV19 and TRBJ1-2; no reliable D call. V lost 5 bases and J lost 6, with 13 bases in between. CDR1 and CDR2 from the germline V gene are LNHDA and SQIVND (reference sequence). CDR3 length: 13 amino acids. The CDR3 loop is CASSLGLPNGYTF. The CDR3 DNA reads as TGTGCCAGTAGTTTGGGCCTGCCTAATGGCTACACCTTC.

J is TRBJ1-2 and V is TRBV5-8, with 9 bases that match TRBD1. Trimming cost V 0 bases and J 4 bases; bases outside gene matches: 4. The germline gives CDR1 SGHTS, CDR2 YDEGEE. There are 15 residues in the CDR3. CDR3 nucleotide sequence: TGTGCCAGCAGCTTGGTGGGACAGGGAACCTATGGCTACACCTTC. Translation gives CASSLVGQGTYGYTF.

This clonotype was seen a few times. The rearrangement uses TRBV9 and TRBJ2-3; D could derive from TRBD1 or TRBD2 (5 bases each). Trimming pared 4 bases from V and 9 bases from J, leaving 18 bases between. CDR3 length: 14 amino acids. CDR1 is SGDLS, CDR2 YYNGEE, per germline. The chain's CDR3 is CASSPGTGPGTQYF. The CDR3 nucleotides are TGTGCCAGCAGCCCAGGGACCGGCCCCGGCACGCAGTATTTT.

The V gene is TRBV19, the J gene TRBJ2-1, with D unresolved. In germline, CDR1 is LNHDA, CDR2 SQIVND (reference sequence). Trimming took 0 bases from V and 3 from J, leaving 9 bases between them. The CDR3 is 15 residues long. CDR3 nucleotides: TGTGCCAGTAGTATAGAAACAGCCTACTACAATGAGCAGTTCTTC. Translated: CASSIETAYYNEQFF.

This clonotype was seen a handful of times. The V call is TRBV20-1, the J call TRBJ2-3, with TRBD2 matching over 13 bases. CDR3 length equals 15 residues. Germline CDR1 reads DFQATT; CDR2 reads SNEGSKA (reference sequence). With 3 bases clipped from V and 5 bases from J, the junction kept 5 bases outside the gene matches. The CDR3 reads CSASPGTSGVDTQYF. CDR3 sequence (DNA): TGCAGTGCTAGTCCCGGGACTAGCGGGGTAGATACGCAGTATTTT.